This TCR beta chain was found in a study of OX40 agonist ivuxolimab in advanced cancers. Concerning the study at large: Ivuxolimab was an agonistic, fully human IgG2 monoclonal antibody directed against OX40 (CD134), a costimulatory receptor. The paper describes the monotherapy dose-escalation part (N of about 57 patients) of the phase I trial of ivuxolimab. Patients were allowed to have had prior anti-PD-1, anti-PD-L1 or anti-CTLA-4 therapy, and approximately 39% of the dose-escalation patients had been treated with checkpoint inhibitors. Of the roughly 51 patients in dose escalation, approximately 20 had hepatocellular carcinoma, some 15 had melanoma, 9 had renal cell carcinoma and 9 had head and neck cancer. The purpose of peripheral TCRbeta sequencing was to test whether ivuxolimab changed TCR sequence diversity and led to clonal T-cell expansion. Partial responses occurred in three dose-escalation patients, of whom one had hepatocellular carcinoma and two had cutaneous melanoma. Intravenous ivuxolimab was administered to patients every 2 weeks at six dose levels: 0.01, 0.1, 0.3, 1.5, 3 and 10 mg/kg. The dose-escalation cohort was about 83% male with a mean age of approximately 60 years, ranging from roughly 20 to 85.

The study at large found these results: In the 0.1-3.0 mg/kg groups, partial responders had among the lowest normalized peripheral clonal expansion, particularly in CD8+ T cells. After ivuxolimab, expanded clones were on average more numerous among CD8+ T cells than among CD4+ T cells. Low levels of normalized T-cell clonal expansion were also seen in some patients who did not respond. At doses of 0.1 to 3.0 mg/kg, clonal expansion of both CD4+ and CD8+ T cells in blood was seen between baseline and week 6. The antigen specificity of the clonally expanded peripheral T cells was not determined.

Patients with a history of autoimmune disease or receiving systemic immunosuppression were excluded from the trial. In every dose cohort, peripheral blood was drawn for TCR sequencing at baseline, cycle 4 day 1, and cycle 7 day 1. The samples were drawn from a first-in-human, open-label, multicenter phase I dose-escalation trial of ivuxolimab. Adults with locally advanced or metastatic melanoma, renal cell carcinoma, hepatocellular carcinoma or head and neck squamous cell carcinoma were enrolled in the trial. CD4+ and CD8+ T cells were sorted separately from peripheral blood before TCR sequencing. The CDR3 contains 18 residues, cysteine and phenylalanine counted. Of all the DNA, just the CDR3 is kept, 54 bases in frame from base 1. Per the germline V gene, SGHAT is the CDR1 and FQNNGV is the CDR2. For this chain, trimming is 6 bases at the V end and 0 bases at the J end, and the number of junction bases without a gene match is 6.

This clone appeared once. Its antigen is not yet known. The record has no base qualities; no much larger clone is one base away. Genomic DNA was extracted from sorted cells for sequencing of the TCRbeta CDR3 region. TCRbeta CDR3 regions were sequenced using the immunoSEQ Assay. TCRdb took this table from immuneACCESS and kept in-frame rearrangements with V and J called. Such tables lack part of the clones; where checked against another copy, unresolved V genes explain under half of the gap, and the rest is unexplained. The sample table contains tens of thousands of clones; only one count was recorded for over 70% of them. The ten largest make up roughly 5.8% of the sample.

The TCR sequence derives from an adult with an advanced solid tumor such as melanoma, head and neck, liver or kidney cancer. This material consisted of CD4+ or CD8+ T cells sorted from blood, taken in a trial of the OX40 agonist ivuxolimab. The chain is encoded by TRBV11-2 joined to TRBJ2-4; the junction holds 15 bases that match TRBD2. The CDR3 protein sequence reads: CASSRRTSGGVAKNIQYF. The base sequence is TGTGCCAGCAGTCGAAGGACTAGCGGGGGGGTAGCCAAAAACATTCAGTACTTC.